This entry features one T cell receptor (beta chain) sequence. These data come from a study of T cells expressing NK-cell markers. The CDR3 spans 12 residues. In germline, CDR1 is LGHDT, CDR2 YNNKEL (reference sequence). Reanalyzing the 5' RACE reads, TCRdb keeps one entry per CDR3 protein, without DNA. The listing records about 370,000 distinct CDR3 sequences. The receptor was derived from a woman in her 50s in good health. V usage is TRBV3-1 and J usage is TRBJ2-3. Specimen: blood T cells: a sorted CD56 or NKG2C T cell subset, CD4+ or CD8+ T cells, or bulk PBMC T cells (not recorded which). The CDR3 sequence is CASRGSTDTQYF.